This T cell receptor beta chain is from a study of blood T cells in healthy people across ages. PBMCs were isolated at a quantity of at least 6 million per sample. For the second PCR, which ran for 7 to 11 cycles, a sample-barcoded 5' primer and a J-beta primer mix were used. TCRdb redid the calling of the 5' RACE reads with MiXCR, one entry per CDR3 protein. The repertoire holds some 290,000 distinct CDR3 sequences, roughly a quarter seen once, with 29% in the top ten. The CDR3 is 16 residues long. Germline CDR1 and CDR2: LGHNA and YNFKEQ. Sequencing was performed on blood. This clonotype was sampled from a woman in her 70s in good health. This chain connects TRBV4-2 to TRBJ2-1; D unclear. The J call could be wrong; TRBJ2-7 is a better fit for the DNA end. CDR3 in DNA: TGTGCCAGCAGCCAAGACCCAGCCAGTAGCTCCTACGAGCAGTACTTC. This gives the protein CASSQDPASSSYEQYF.